One sample yielded the 8 T cell receptor beta chains listed below, sequenced in a study of cytotoxic CD8 clonotypes in ibrutinib-treated CLL. TCRdb's table, derived via immunoSEQ multiplex PCR, lists solely in-frame clones and lacks some. The sample holds over 150,000 clones, 55% to 85% seen once. This specimen was PBMCs, taken after 24 months of ibrutinib treatment. The source is a human donor with chronic lymphocytic leukemia.

This clone appeared a single time. This chain uses TRBV7-9 with TRBJ2-1; 12 bases match TRBD2. Per the germline V gene, CDR1 is SEHNR and CDR2 is FQNEAQ (reference sequence). This CDR3 comprises 15 residues. V lost 5 bases to trimming and J lost 4 bases; unmatched junction nucleotides: 3. The CDR3 DNA reads as TGTGCCAGCAGCCGACTAGCGGGAGATTACAATGAGCAGTTCTTC. Translation: CASSRLAGDYNEQFF.

The rearrangement uses TRBV9 and TRBJ2-2, with D uncertain. Deletions cut 3 bases from V and 1 base from J, with 7 bases between. Germline CDR1 SGDLS, CDR2 YYNGEE. The CDR3 runs 14 residues. The CDR3 bases are TGTGCCAGCAGCGGGCAGCTGAACACCGGGGAGCTGTTTTTT. Its translation: CASSGQLNTGELFF.

The sample holds a few counts of this clone. The rearrangement joins TRBV7-3 to TRBJ2-2; either TRBD1 or TRBD2 may fit D (6 bases each). V gave up 0 bases and J gave up 6 bases, with 11 bases separating them. The CDR3 has 15 amino acids. Per germline, CDR1 SGHTA and CDR2 FQGTGA. The CDR3 sequence is CASSLTGGAAGELFF. Here the CDR3 DNA reads TGTGCCAGCAGCTTAACGGGGGGCGCCGCCGGGGAGCTGTTTTTT.

V and J are TRBV13 and TRBJ2-3; D remains ambiguous. Trimming removed 3 bases from V and 2 bases from J, with 0 bases in between. CDR3 length: 11 amino acids. From germline, CDR1 is PRHDT and CDR2 FYEKMQ (reference sequence). The CDR3 sequence is CASSFTDTQYF. The DNA for the CDR3 is TGTGCCAGCAGCTTCACAGATACGCAGTATTTT.

The CDR3 spells CASSFSATNEKLFF. In nucleotides, the CDR3 is TGCGCCAGCAGCTTTAGCGCAACTAATGAAAAACTGTTTTTT. V gene TRBV5-1 combines with J gene TRBJ1-4; unclear D gene. V was pared by 2 bases and J by 0 bases, with 5 bases between. This CDR3 region has 14 residues. Germline-derived CDR1 and CDR2 are SGHRS and YFSETQ.

This rearrangement joins TRBV5-6 to TRBJ2-7; D call uncertain. Germline V gene lookup returns CDR1 SGHDT and CDR2 YYEEEE. The CDR3 totals 14 residues. V was cut by 0 bases and J by 5 bases, with 12 bases left in between. CDR3 sequence reads: CASSLVLGRDEQYF. The CDR3 coding sequence is TGTGCCAGCAGCTTGGTCCTAGGGCGCGACGAGCAGTACTTC.

The chain couples TRBV18 to TRBJ1-5; D may be TRBD1 (5 bases). V lost 8 bases and J 1 base, leaving 9 bases between the germline ends. Germline CDR1 reads KGHSH; CDR2 reads LQKENI. CDR3 length: 13 residues. CDR3 bases: TGTGCCAGCACTTGGGGCAGCAATCAGCCCCAGCATTTT. Translated: CASTWGSNQPQHF.

The V gene is TRBV5-1, the J gene TRBJ2-1; D is undetermined. The CDR3 covers 15 residues. Germline values: CDR1 SGHRS, CDR2 YFSETQ. V was shortened by 2 bases and J by 0 bases, with 9 bases between the two germline ends. CDR3 loop: CASSFSRSSYNEQFF. In DNA form, the CDR3 reads TGCGCCAGCAGCTTCTCCCGGAGCTCCTACAATGAGCAGTTCTTC. Looking up the rest from reference TRBV5-1 and TRBJ2-1 gives the full variable domain: KAGVTQTPRYLIKTRGQQVTLSCSPISGHRSVSWYQQTPGQGLQFLFEYFSETQRNKGNFPGRFSGRQFSNSRSEMNVSTLELGDSALYLCASSFSRSSYNEQFFGPGTRLTVL.